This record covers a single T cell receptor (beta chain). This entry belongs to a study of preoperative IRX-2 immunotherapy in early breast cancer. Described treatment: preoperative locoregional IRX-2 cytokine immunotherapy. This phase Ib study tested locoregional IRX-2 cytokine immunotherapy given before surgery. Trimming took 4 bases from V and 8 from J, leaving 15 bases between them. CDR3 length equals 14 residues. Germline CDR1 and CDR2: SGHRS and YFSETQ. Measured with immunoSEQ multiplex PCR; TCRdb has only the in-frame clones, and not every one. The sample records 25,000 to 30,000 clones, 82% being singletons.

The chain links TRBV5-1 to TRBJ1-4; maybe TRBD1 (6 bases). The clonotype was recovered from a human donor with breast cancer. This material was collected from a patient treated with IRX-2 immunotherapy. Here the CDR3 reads CASSREGVGEKLFF. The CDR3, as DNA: TGCGCCAGCAGCCGGGAGGGGGTAGGGGAAAAACTGTTTTTT.